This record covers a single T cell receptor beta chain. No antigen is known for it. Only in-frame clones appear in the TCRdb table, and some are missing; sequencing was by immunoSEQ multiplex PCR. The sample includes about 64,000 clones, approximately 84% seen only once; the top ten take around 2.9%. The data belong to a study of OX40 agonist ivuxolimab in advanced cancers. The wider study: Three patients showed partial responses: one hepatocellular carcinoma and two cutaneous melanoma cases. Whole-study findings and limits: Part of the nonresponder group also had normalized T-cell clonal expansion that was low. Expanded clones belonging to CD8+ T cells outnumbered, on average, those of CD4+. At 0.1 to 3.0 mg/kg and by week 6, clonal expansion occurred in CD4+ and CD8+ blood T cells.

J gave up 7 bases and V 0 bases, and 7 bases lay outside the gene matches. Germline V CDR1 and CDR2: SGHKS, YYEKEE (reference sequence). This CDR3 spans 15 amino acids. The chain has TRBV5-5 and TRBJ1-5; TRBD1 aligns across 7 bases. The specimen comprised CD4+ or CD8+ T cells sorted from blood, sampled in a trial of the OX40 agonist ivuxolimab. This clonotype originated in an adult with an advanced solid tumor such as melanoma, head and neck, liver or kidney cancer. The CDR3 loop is CASSLAGDSWQPQHF. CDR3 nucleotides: TGTGCCAGCAGCTTGGCCGGGGACAGTTGGCAGCCCCAGCATTTT.